A single TCR beta chain is shown here with its context. Original processing notes: Counts of nucleated cells, estimated from reference gene primer amplification, were obtained. Here immunoSEQ multiplex PCR was the method, and the copy in TCRdb shows in-frame clones only, minus some. Clonal size and the V and J genes are those of that table, whereas D and trimming came from the DNA. The top ten hold about 3.1% of the sample, which has about 65,000 clones, roughly 92% seen once. The data originate from a study of blood T cell repertoires in COVID-19. Study-wide background: Sites across the United States, Italy and Spain contributed samples from acute and convalescent COVID-19. T cells, B-cell-depleted T cells, or PBMCs supplied cDNA or gDNA.

V lost 4 bases to trimming and J lost 7 bases; unmatched junction nucleotides: 15. This CDR3 spans 17 amino acids. Germline V gene data show CDR1 as SGHRS and CDR2 as YFSETQ. The genes are TRBV5-1 and TRBJ2-1; 9 bases fit TRBD2. This TCR was sampled from a man between 65 and 85 years old with active COVID-19. Sequencing was performed on peripheral blood. The CDR3 region has the DNA TGCGCCAGCAGCCCGATATCTCGGGCTAGCGGGGTGAATGAGCAGTTCTTC. Translating gives CASSPISRASGVNEQFF.